Listed below are T cell receptor beta chains from one sample, sequenced in a study of cytomegalovirus exposure and HLA in healthy donors. The method was immunoSEQ multiplex PCR; TCRdb's version includes in-frame clones alone and lacks a portion of them. Of about 200,000 clones listed, over 60% are singletons. What was sequenced was PBMCs. Every receptor here comes from a man aged 18 to 35 in good health and CMV-seronegative. Both conserved end residues are part of each CDR3. Fields, in order: J gene, V gene, D gene, CDR3 length, clone size, CDR3 DNA, CDR3 protein. The D gene is left open where the match is weak. Clone size is given for some rows only: seen once, a few or many times, or a class if the clone is expanded.

j_call: TRBJ2-7; v_call: TRBV2; d_call: NA; cdr3_length: 11; clone_size: few; cdr3_nt: TGTGCCAGCAGTGACGCCTACGAGCAGTACTTC; cdr3_aa: CASSDAYEQYF
j_call: TRBJ1-2; v_call: TRBV6-6; d_call: TRBD1; cdr3_length: 16; clone_size: NA; cdr3_nt: TGTGCCAGCACCCCTAGCCAGGGACAGGGGTACTATGGCTACACCTTC; cdr3_aa: CASTPSQGQGYYGYTF
j_call: TRBJ1-1; v_call: TRBV5-1; d_call: NA; cdr3_length: 15; clone_size: NA; cdr3_nt: TGCGCCAGCAGCTGGCGGGGGGAAGTGAACACTGAAGCTTTCTTT; cdr3_aa: CASSWRGEVNTEAFF
j_call: TRBJ2-1; v_call: TRBV11-2; d_call: TRBD2; cdr3_length: 17; clone_size: NA; cdr3_nt: TGTGCCAGCAGCTTCCCTACTAGCGGGGGACCTTACAATGAGCAGTTCTTC; cdr3_aa: CASSFPTSGGPYNEQFF
j_call: TRBJ2-5; v_call: TRBV4-3; d_call: NA; cdr3_length: 15; clone_size: NA; cdr3_nt: TGCGCCAGCAGCCAAATAAGCGGAGCACAAGAGACCCAGTACTTC; cdr3_aa: CASSQISGAQETQYF
j_call: TRBJ2-2; v_call: TRBV25-1; d_call: TRBD1; cdr3_length: 18; clone_size: NA; cdr3_nt: TGTGCCAGCAGTGGGGGTTTTGACAGGGGGCCGGACACCGGGGAGCTGTTTTTT; cdr3_aa: CASSGGFDRGPDTGELFF
j_call: TRBJ2-1; v_call: TRBV9; d_call: TRBD2; cdr3_length: 15; clone_size: NA; cdr3_nt: TGTGCCAGCAGCGTCGGACTAGCGGGTGCCAATGAGCAGTTCTTC; cdr3_aa: CASSVGLAGANEQFF
j_call: TRBJ1-1; v_call: TRBV7-9; d_call: NA; cdr3_length: 15; clone_size: NA; cdr3_nt: TGTGCCAGCAGCTTTTCGATCGGTCTGGACACTGAAGCTTTCTTT; cdr3_aa: CASSFSIGLDTEAFF
j_call: TRBJ2-7; v_call: TRBV4-2; d_call: NA; cdr3_length: 15; clone_size: once; cdr3_nt: TGTGCCAGCAGCCAAGAGGACAGAATCTCCTACGAGCAGTACTTC; cdr3_aa: CASSQEDRISYEQYF
j_call: TRBJ2-6; v_call: TRBV18; d_call: NA; cdr3_length: 15; clone_size: NA; cdr3_nt: TGTGCCAGCTCAATGCAGGTCTCTGGGGCCAACGTCCTGACTTTC; cdr3_aa: CASSMQVSGANVLTF
j_call: TRBJ1-1; v_call: TRBV10-3; d_call: NA; cdr3_length: 11; clone_size: NA; cdr3_nt: TGTGCCATCTTAGATCAGGGTGAAGCTTTCTTT; cdr3_aa: CAILDQGEAFF
j_call: TRBJ2-1; v_call: TRBV9; d_call: NA; cdr3_length: 13; clone_size: NA; cdr3_nt: TGTGCCAGCAGCGTCGCGCGGTACAATGAGCAGTTCTTC; cdr3_aa: CASSVARYNEQFF
j_call: TRBJ1-4; v_call: TRBV29-1; d_call: NA; cdr3_length: 13; clone_size: NA; cdr3_nt: TGCAGCGTTGTGGAAGGGAGGGGTGAAAAACTGTTTTTT; cdr3_aa: CSVVEGRGEKLFF
j_call: TRBJ1-1; v_call: TRBV19; d_call: NA; cdr3_length: 12; clone_size: NA; cdr3_nt: TGTGCCAGTAGGTCGAGGGACACTGAAGCTTTCTTT; cdr3_aa: CASRSRDTEAFF
j_call: TRBJ2-1; v_call: TRBV7-9; d_call: TRBD1; cdr3_length: 14; clone_size: NA; cdr3_nt: TGTGCCAGCAGCTCTATGAAAAACCAGGGGGCGGAATTCTTC; cdr3_aa: CASSSMKNQGAEFF
j_call: TRBJ2-7; v_call: TRBV4-3; d_call: TRBD1; cdr3_length: 16; clone_size: NA; cdr3_nt: TGCGCCAGCAGCCAAGACTGGACAGGGGTTCCCTACGAGCAGTACTTC; cdr3_aa: CASSQDWTGVPYEQYF
j_call: TRBJ2-1; v_call: TRBV11-3; d_call: TRBD2; cdr3_length: 16; clone_size: NA; cdr3_nt: TGTGCCAGCAGCTTATGGTGGGCGGGGGGGGACAATGAGCAGTTCTTC; cdr3_aa: CASSLWWAGGDNEQFF
j_call: TRBJ2-7; v_call: TRBV30; d_call: NA; cdr3_length: 12; clone_size: NA; cdr3_nt: TGTGCCTGGAGTTTGGGCGACTACGAGCAGTACTTC; cdr3_aa: CAWSLGDYEQYF
j_call: TRBJ2-4; v_call: TRBV7-9; d_call: TRBD1; cdr3_length: 17; clone_size: few; cdr3_nt: TGTGCCAGCAGCTTAACACAGGGGGATGGGGCCAAAAACATTCAGTACTTC; cdr3_aa: CASSLTQGDGAKNIQYF
j_call: TRBJ1-1; v_call: TRBV9; d_call: NA; cdr3_length: 14; clone_size: NA; cdr3_nt: TGTGCCAGCAGCCTAACAAGGGGGAACACTGAAGCTTTCTTT; cdr3_aa: CASSLTRGNTEAFF
j_call: TRBJ2-7; v_call: TRBV2; d_call: TRBD1; cdr3_length: 14; clone_size: NA; cdr3_nt: TGTGCCAGCAGTGGAGGGGGACAGGGGTACGAGCAGTACTTC; cdr3_aa: CASSGGGQGYEQYF
j_call: TRBJ1-2; v_call: TRBV7-2; d_call: TRBD1; cdr3_length: 15; clone_size: NA; cdr3_nt: TGTGCCAGCAGCCTAACCCCCGACAGGGCGACTCGCTACACCTTC; cdr3_aa: CASSLTPDRATRYTF